A selection of T cell receptor beta chains follows, all from one sample in a study of cytomegalovirus exposure and HLA in healthy donors. Produced via immunoSEQ multiplex PCR; TCRdb's table is partial and in-frame only. Of approximately 140,000 clones listed, approximately 67% were seen once; the top ten hold roughly 6%. The sequencing input was PBMCs. These receptor sequences come from an older woman in good health and CMV-seronegative. Both conserved end residues are part of each CDR3. The D gene is left open where the match is weak. A clone size is listed for some rows: how often the clone was seen (once, few, many), or a class if it is expanded.

TRBJ2-3	.	TRBD2	TRBV7-2	CASSPGGSQDTQYF	TGTGCCAGCAGCCCGGGGGGTAGTCAAGATACGCAGTATTTT
TRBJ2-2	.	.	TRBV7-9	CASSSTGAWNTGELFF	TGTGCCAGCAGCTCGACGGGAGCCTGGAACACCGGGGAGCTGTTTTTT
TRBJ2-6	many	TRBD1	TRBV19	CASSIGTGAGANVLTF	TGTGCCAGTAGTATCGGGACAGGGGCTGGGGCCAACGTCCTGACTTTC
TRBJ1-1	.	.	TRBV16	CASSQWDKGGTEAFF	TGTGCCAGCAGCCAATGGGATAAGGGGGGGACTGAAGCTTTCTTT
TRBJ2-7	.	TRBD2	TRBV7-2	CASSRPRPSGGSYEQYF	TGTGCCAGCAGCCGCCCCCGGCCTAGCGGGGGGAGCTACGAGCAGTACTTC
TRBJ2-7	.	TRBD1	TRBV6-1	CASSPTGFREQYF	TGTGCCAGCAGTCCGACAGGGTTTCGCGAGCAGTACTTC
TRBJ1-1	.	.	TRBV6-4	CASSPIPGLLNTEAFF	TGTGCCAGCAGCCCCATACCGGGACTTTTGAACACTGAAGCTTTCTTT
TRBJ1-1	.	.	TRBV9	CASSVGGQGTTEAFF	TGTGCCAGCAGCGTAGGCGGGCAGGGGACCACTGAAGCTTTCTTT
TRBJ1-2	.	TRBD1	TRBV5-1	CASSLEQGAYGYTF	TGCGCCAGCAGCTTGGAACAGGGGGCGTATGGCTACACCTTC
TRBJ2-3	.	.	TRBV2	CASSAQTRSTDTQYF	TGTGCCAGCAGTGCCCAGACTCGCAGCACAGATACGCAGTATTTT
TRBJ2-7	.	.	TRBV28	CASSEGVRYEQYF	TGTGCCAGCAGCGAGGGGGTAAGATACGAGCAGTACTTC
TRBJ2-7	.	TRBD2	TRBV15	CATSRELAGVLEQYF	TGTGCCACCAGCAGAGAACTAGCGGGAGTGCTTGAGCAGTACTTC
TRBJ1-2	.	.	TRBV19	CASRTSTNYGYTF	TGTGCCAGCCGGACTTCAACTAACTATGGCTACACCTTC
TRBJ2-6	few	.	TRBV7-2	CASSSYRVISGANVLTF	TGTGCCAGCAGCTCCTACAGGGTGATCTCTGGGGCCAACGTCCTGACTTTC
TRBJ2-3	.	TRBD2	TRBV7-3	CASSPATASGRADTQYF	TGTGCCAGCAGCCCAGCCACAGCTAGCGGGAGGGCAGATACGCAGTATTTT
TRBJ2-3	few	TRBD2	TRBV6-1	CASSPGLAGTDTQYF	TGTGCCAGCAGCCCCGGACTAGCGGGAACAGATACGCAGTATTTT
TRBJ2-1	.	TRBD2	TRBV5-1	CASNLDGGSPNEQFF	TGCGCCAGCAACTTGGATGGCGGGAGCCCGAATGAGCAGTTCTTC
TRBJ1-2	.	.	TRBV29-1	CSVDWASGRGHQNYGYTF	TGCAGCGTTGATTGGGCCTCGGGAAGGGGACATCAGAACTATGGCTACACCTTC
TRBJ1-2	.	.	TRBV7-2	CASSLIRQDGYTF	TGTGCCAGCAGCTTAATCCGACAGGATGGCTACACCTTC
TRBJ1-5	.	.	TRBV19	CASSMAQVGGNQPQHF	TGTGCCAGTAGTATGGCCCAGGTCGGGGGCAATCAGCCCCAGCATTTT
TRBJ1-2	.	TRBD1	TRBV14	CASSQSLRGTNYGYTF	TGTGCCAGCAGCCAATCTCTCAGGGGGACTAACTATGGCTACACCTTC
TRBJ1-6	.	.	TRBV7-2	CASSEGAGAKNSPLHF	TGTGCCAGCAGCGAGGGCGCAGGGGCAAAGAATTCACCCCTCCACTTT
TRBJ2-1	.	TRBD1	TRBV27	CASSLGQVYNEQFF	TGTGCCAGCAGCCTAGGACAGGTTTACAATGAGCAGTTCTTC
TRBJ2-6	few	.	TRBV7-9	CASSLARGGASGANVLTF	TGTGCCAGCAGCTTAGCTAGAGGGGGGGCCTCTGGGGCCAACGTCCTGACTTTC
TRBJ2-3	.	TRBD2	TRBV27	CASSWDYTDTQYF	TGTGCCAGCAGTTGGGACTACACAGATACGCAGTATTTT
TRBJ1-5	.	.	TRBV4-2	CASSQTEDSNQPQHF	TGTGCCAGCAGCCAAACAGAAGATAGCAATCAGCCCCAGCATTTT
TRBJ1-1	.	.	TRBV6-5	CASRTGGGSPEAFF	TGTGCCAGCAGAACCGGGGGGGGCTCCCCTGAAGCTTTCTTT
TRBJ2-7	few	.	TRBV7-8	CASSPYRAPSPRYEQYF	TGTGCCAGCAGCCCTTACAGGGCCCCATCACCTCGGTACGAGCAGTACTTC
TRBJ2-6	.	.	TRBV9	CASSQMSGDGANVLTF	TGTGCCAGCAGTCAAATGTCGGGGGATGGGGCCAACGTCCTGACTTTC
TRBJ2-5	.	TRBD1	TRBV10-2	CASRRQGAGQETQYF	TGCGCCAGCAGGAGACAGGGGGCCGGACAAGAAACCCAGTACTTC
TRBJ2-7	.	TRBD2	TRBV6-1	CASSLAPGPGREQYF	TGTGCCAGCAGTCTGGCCCCGGGACCCGGGAGGGAGCAGTACTTC
TRBJ2-2	.	.	TRBV11-3	CASSSARVTGELFF	TGTGCCAGCAGCTCGGCCAGGGTCACCGGGGAGCTGTTTTTT
TRBJ1-4	.	TRBD1	TRBV9	CASSASPGQGGEKLFF	TGTGCCAGCAGCGCATCTCCGGGACAGGGGGGTGAAAAACTGTTTTTT
TRBJ2-7	.	TRBD2	TRBV7-3	CASSLDGTSARYEQYF	TGTGCCAGCAGCTTAGACGGGACTAGCGCCCGCTACGAGCAGTACTTC
TRBJ1-1	.	TRBD1	TRBV27	CANSLSIGQGGTEAFF	TGTGCCAACAGTTTATCGATAGGACAGGGAGGCACTGAAGCTTTCTTT
TRBJ1-1	.	.	TRBV6-5	CASSSRVGETEAFF	TGTGCCAGCAGTTCCAGGGTAGGAGAAACTGAAGCTTTCTTT
TRBJ2-7	few	.	TRBV2	CASAGGRGYEQYF	TGTGCCAGCGCAGGAGGAAGGGGGTACGAGCAGTACTTC
TRBJ2-2	few	.	TRBV21-1	CASNKGAGYYTGELFF	TGTGCCAGCAACAAAGGGGCGGGGTATTACACCGGGGAGCTGTTTTTT
TRBJ2-2	.	TRBD2	TRBV5-1	CASSLAGGTAAGELFF	TGCGCCAGCAGCTTGGCCGGGGGGACCGCAGCCGGGGAGCTGTTTTTT
TRBJ2-7	.	.	TRBV10-3	CAISEQGYEQYF	TGTGCCATCAGTGAGCAGGGTTACGAGCAGTACTTC
TRBJ2-7	.	TRBD2	TRBV7-3	CASSPLAGGRNEQYF	TGTGCCAGCAGCCCGCTAGCGGGGGGGCGTAACGAGCAGTACTTC
TRBJ1-1	.	.	TRBV6-1	CASRLDRVSTEAFF	TGTGCCAGCAGGCTGGACAGAGTGAGCACTGAAGCTTTCTTT
TRBJ2-7	.	.	TRBV7-8	CASSLSPSPYEQYF	TGTGCCAGCAGCTTGAGTCCCTCCCCCTACGAGCAGTACTTC
TRBJ2-5	few	.	TRBV19	CASSSREETQYF	TGTGCCAGTAGTTCCCGGGAAGAGACCCAGTACTTC